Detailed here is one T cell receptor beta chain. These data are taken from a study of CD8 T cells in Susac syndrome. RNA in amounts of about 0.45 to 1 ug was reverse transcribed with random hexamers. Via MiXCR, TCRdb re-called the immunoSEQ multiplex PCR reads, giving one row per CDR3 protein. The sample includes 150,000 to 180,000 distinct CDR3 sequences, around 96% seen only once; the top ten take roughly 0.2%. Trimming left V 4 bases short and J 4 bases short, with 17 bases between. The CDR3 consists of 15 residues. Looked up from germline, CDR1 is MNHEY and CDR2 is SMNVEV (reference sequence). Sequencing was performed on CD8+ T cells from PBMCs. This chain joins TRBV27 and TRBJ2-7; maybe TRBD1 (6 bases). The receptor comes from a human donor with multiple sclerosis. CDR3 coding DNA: TGTGCCAGCAGTTCAGGGGCCAAGATGATGTACGAGCAGTACTTC. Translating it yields CASSSGAKMMYEQYF.